A selection of T cell receptor beta chains follows, all from one sample in a study of blood T cell repertoires in COVID-19. Method: immunoSEQ multiplex PCR; TCRdb's copy keeps in-frame clones and lacks some. Among 150,000 to 200,000 clones listed, roughly 88% were seen once. Specimen: peripheral blood. The receptors here all came from an elderly man with COVID-19, enrolled during active disease. The CDR3 runs from the conserved cysteine through the conserved F or W. A D gene is named only where the DNA matches it firmly. Only part of the rows carry a size: once, few, many, or a class if the clone is expanded.

V,size,length,D,J,DNA,CDR3
TRBV6-1,once,15,.,TRBJ1-1,TGTGCCAGCAGTGAACAGGGGTTCGGGCACACTGAAGCTTTCTTT,CASSEQGFGHTEAFF
TRBV23-1,.,15,.,TRBJ2-5,TGCGCCAGCAGTCAGGGCAGGGTCCCTCAAGAGACCCAGTACTTC,CASSQGRVPQETQYF
TRBV5-4,.,16,.,TRBJ1-4,TGTGCCAGCAGCCTCCAGGCCGGTGCAACTAATGAAAAACTGTTTTTT,CASSLQAGATNEKLFF
TRBV11-3,.,15,TRBD1,TRBJ1-2,TGTGCCAGCAGCTCCACAAGATACAGGGGAAACGGCTACACCTTC,CASSSTRYRGNGYTF
TRBV12-3/TRBV12-4,.,13,.,TRBJ1-1,TGTGCCAGCAGTCCCCGTCGGGACACTGAAGCTTTCTTT,CASSPRRDTEAFF
TRBV5-5,.,15,TRBD1,TRBJ1-3,TGTGCCAGCAGTCGGACAGGGGACCCTGGAAACACCATATATTTT,CASSRTGDPGNTIYF
TRBV6-5,.,10,.,TRBJ2-3,TGTGCCAGCAGTCGAGATACGCAGTATTTT,CASSRDTQYF
TRBV6-6,.,15,.,TRBJ1-2,TGTGCCAGCAGTTACCAACCGGCGGGGGACTATGGCTACACCTTC,CASSYQPAGDYGYTF
TRBV5-4,.,15,TRBD2,TRBJ2-5,TGTGCCAGCAGCGCGACTAGCGGGGGCCAAGAGACCCAGTACTTC,CASSATSGGQETQYF
TRBV6-5,.,13,TRBD1,TRBJ1-2,TGTGCCAGCAGTCAACAGGGGGTAGAGGGCTACACCTTC,CASSQQGVEGYTF
TRBV5-1,.,16,TRBD2,TRBJ2-3,TGCGCCAGCAGCTTGGTAGCGGGGGTCCTCACAGATACGCAGTATTTT,CASSLVAGVLTDTQYF
TRBV3-1/TRBV3-2,.,14,TRBD2,TRBJ2-7,TGTGCCAGCAGCTCCTTCGGACTAGCGCAAGAGCAGTACTTC,CASSSFGLAQEQYF
TRBV18,.,15,.,TRBJ1-1,TGTGCCAGCTCACCATCCAGGGGTGAAAACACTGAAGCTTTCTTT,CASSPSRGENTEAFF
TRBV2,.,16,.,TRBJ2-3,TGTGCCAGCAGCTTAGAGGCGGGGTCGGGGGCAGATACGCAGTATTTT,CASSLEAGSGADTQYF
TRBV6-5,once,15,.,TRBJ1-2,TGTGCCAGCAGTTACTCGACGACAGGAAACTATGGCTACACCTTC,CASSYSTTGNYGYTF
TRBV7-3,.,16,TRBD2,TRBJ2-3,TGTGCCAGCAGCCTCACTAGCGGGGGAGACACAGATACGCAGTATTTT,CASSLTSGGDTDTQYF
TRBV18,.,15,.,TRBJ2-1,TGTGCCAGCTCACCGCTCCGGGACTTCGGGGATGAGCAGTTCTTC,CASSPLRDFGDEQFF
TRBV6-4,.,13,.,TRBJ2-2,TGTGCCAGCAGTGTATCTCTTAACGGGGAGCTGTTTTTT,CASSVSLNGELFF
TRBV5-4,.,14,TRBD1,TRBJ1-2,TGTGCCAGCAGCCGGGACAGGACGGACTATGGCTACACCTTC,CASSRDRTDYGYTF
TRBV4-3,.,15,.,TRBJ1-6,TGCGCCAGCAGAGACAGAAGCTCCTATAATTCACCCCTCCACTTT,CASRDRSSYNSPLHF
TRBV19,.,15,.,TRBJ2-7,TGTGCCAGTAGTTACGGCGGCGGGGCCTCCTACGAGCAGTACTTC,CASSYGGGASYEQYF
TRBV28,.,17,TRBD1,TRBJ1-5,TGTGCCAGCAGTTTAAGGCAGGGGGCAACTAGCAATCAGCCCCAGCATTTT,CASSLRQGATSNQPQHF
TRBV7-3,.,17,TRBD1,TRBJ2-1,TGTGCCAGCAGCTTAGGGTGGGGGACAGGTGTCTACAATGAGCAGTTCTTC,CASSLGWGTGVYNEQFF
TRBV11-2,.,16,.,TRBJ1-1,TGTGCCAGCAGCCCTAGCCCGGGCAGGCCCCACACTGAAGCTTTCTTT,CASSPSPGRPHTEAFF
TRBV6-6,few,13,TRBD1,TRBJ1-3,TGTGCCAGCAGGTACAGGGGAGGGAACACCATATATTTT,CASRYRGGNTIYF
TRBV21-1,.,14,.,TRBJ1-2,TGTGCCAGCAGCAGCCGACAGGACACCTATGGCTACACCTTC,CASSSRQDTYGYTF
TRBV3-1/TRBV3-2,.,14,TRBD1,TRBJ1-2,TGTGCCAGCAGCCGGACAGGGGGCGCGGGGAGCTACACCTTC,CASSRTGGAGSYTF
TRBV2,.,16,TRBD1,TRBJ2-1,TGTGCCAGCAGTGAATCGGTGACAGGGGTGGATGTGGGGCAGTTCTTC,CASSESVTGVDVGQFF
TRBV19,few,14,TRBD1,TRBJ1-6,TGTGCCAGTAGCCGGGACAGGGGGGGATCACCCCTCCACTTT,CASSRDRGGSPLHF
TRBV7-8,.,14,TRBD1,TRBJ2-3,TGTGCCAGCAGCTACTCACAGGGGACGAATACGCAGTATTTT,CASSYSQGTNTQYF
TRBV18,.,15,TRBD1,TRBJ1-5,TGTGCCAGCTCACCTAGGACAGGGGACAATCAGCCCCAGCATTTT,CASSPRTGDNQPQHF
TRBV3-1/TRBV3-2,.,12,.,TRBJ2-3,TGTGCCAGCAGCCCTGGCCCAGATACGCAGTATTTT,CASSPGPDTQYF
TRBV23-1,.,15,TRBD1,TRBJ2-2,TGCGCCAGCATCCCCGCCCGACAGGGGGCCGGGGAGCTGTTTTTT,CASIPARQGAGELFF